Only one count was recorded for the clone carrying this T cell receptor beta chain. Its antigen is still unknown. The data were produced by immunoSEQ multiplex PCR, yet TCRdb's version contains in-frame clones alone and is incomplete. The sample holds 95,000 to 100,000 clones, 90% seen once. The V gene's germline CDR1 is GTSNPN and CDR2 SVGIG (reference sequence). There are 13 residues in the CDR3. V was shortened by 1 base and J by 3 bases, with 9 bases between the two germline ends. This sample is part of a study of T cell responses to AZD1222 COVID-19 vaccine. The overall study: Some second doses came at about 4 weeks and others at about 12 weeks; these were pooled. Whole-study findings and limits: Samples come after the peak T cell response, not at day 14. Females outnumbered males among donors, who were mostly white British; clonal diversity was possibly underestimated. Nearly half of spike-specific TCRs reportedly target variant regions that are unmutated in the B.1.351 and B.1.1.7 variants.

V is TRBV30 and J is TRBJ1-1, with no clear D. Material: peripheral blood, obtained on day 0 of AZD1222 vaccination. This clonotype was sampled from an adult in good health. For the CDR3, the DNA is TGTGCCTGGAGTGACCAGCTGGACACTGAAGCTTTCTTT. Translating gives CAWSDQLDTEAFF.